Listed below are T cell receptor beta chains from one sample, sequenced in a study of blood T cell repertoires in COVID-19. The table came from immunoSEQ multiplex PCR; TCRdb's copy has only in-frame clones and leaves some out. The sample lists 150,000 to 170,000 clones; approximately 85% were seen once. Sequencing was carried out using peripheral blood. These receptors all come from a woman in her sixties or seventies with COVID-19, enrolled during active disease. The CDR3 runs from the conserved cysteine through the conserved F or W.

j_call	v_call	cdr3_aa
TRBJ1-1	TRBV19	CASTPDGRRTEAFF
TRBJ2-7	TRBV5-1	CASSFPDSTGEQYF
TRBJ2-5	TRBV29-1	CSVNRGPQETQYF
TRBJ1-4	TRBV14	CASSQFTGASNEKLFF
TRBJ1-5	TRBV9	CASSSNTGVQPQHF
TRBJ2-1	TRBV5-1	CASSLEGHSYEQFF
TRBJ1-6	TRBV6-5	CASSLQGLNNSPLHF
TRBJ1-3	TRBV11-2	CASSSFRGPSGNTIYF
TRBJ1-6	TRBV5-6	CASSLGGVFPYNSPLHF
TRBJ2-1	TRBV29-1	CSVGGLIYNEQFF
TRBJ1-5	TRBV6-5	CASRPGGYQPQHF
TRBJ1-6	TRBV5-5	CASSLVSGEFTLHF
TRBJ1-1	TRBV25-1	CASSPAGGRSEAFF
TRBJ1-2	TRBV4-2	CASSHAGQITNYGYTF
TRBJ2-1	TRBV2	CASNPGQTINEQFF
TRBJ1-1	TRBV3-1/TRBV3-2	CASSQFGGAGNTEAFF
TRBJ2-1	TRBV19	CASKLRQGSYNEQFF
TRBJ2-2	TRBV10-3	CAMGGTSGTGELFF
TRBJ2-2	TRBV6-5	CASSRTNSPGELFF
TRBJ2-7	TRBV19	CASSHTSDSYEQYF
TRBJ2-7	TRBV5-1	CASSPTSGRKHEQYF
TRBJ1-2	TRBV29-1	CSGGQGGSGYTF
TRBJ1-5	TRBV12-3/TRBV12-4	CASRGGGDQPQHF
TRBJ1-5	TRBV5-1	CASSEGSRNQPQHF
TRBJ1-1	TRBV27	CASSFGQLNTEAFF
TRBJ1-2	TRBV9	CASSPHSAGGNYGYTF
TRBJ2-7	TRBV6-1	CASSEAKTRPLYEQYF
TRBJ2-7	TRBV4-1	CASSQGPGSTYEQYF
TRBJ2-5	TRBV6-1	CASSEVFQETQYF
TRBJ2-7	TRBV6-7	CASSFLPPHRVNLSYEQYF
TRBJ1-5	TRBV6-1	CASSDGGLAQHF
TRBJ1-4	TRBV9	CASSVGAGARDEKLFF
TRBJ1-5	TRBV7-8	CASSLAGQNQPQHF
TRBJ1-1	TRBV6-5	CASSSDRGNTEAFF
TRBJ2-7	TRBV11-2	CASSFPQGSYEQYF